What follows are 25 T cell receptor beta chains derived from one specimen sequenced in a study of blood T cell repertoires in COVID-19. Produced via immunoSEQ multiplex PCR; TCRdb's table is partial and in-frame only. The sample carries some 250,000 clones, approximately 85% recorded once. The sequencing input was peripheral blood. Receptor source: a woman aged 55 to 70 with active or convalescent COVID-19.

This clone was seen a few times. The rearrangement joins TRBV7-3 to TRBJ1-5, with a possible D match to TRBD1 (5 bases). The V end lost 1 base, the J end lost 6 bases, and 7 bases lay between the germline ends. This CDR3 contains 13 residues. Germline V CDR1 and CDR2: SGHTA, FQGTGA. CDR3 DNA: TGTGCCAGCAGCTTAAAGCAGGGTCAGCCCCAGCATTTT. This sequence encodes CASSLKQGQPQHF. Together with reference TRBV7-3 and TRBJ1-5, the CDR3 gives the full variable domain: GAGVSQTPSNKVTEKGKYVELRCDPISGHTALYWYRQSLGQGPEFLIYFQGTGAADDSGLPNDRFFAVRPEGSVSTLKIQRTERGDSAVYLCASSLKQGQPQHFGDGTRLSIL.

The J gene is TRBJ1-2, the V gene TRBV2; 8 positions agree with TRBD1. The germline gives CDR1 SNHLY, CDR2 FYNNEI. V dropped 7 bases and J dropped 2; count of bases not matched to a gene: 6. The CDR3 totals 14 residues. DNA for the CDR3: TGTGCCAGCACCCATCGGACAGGGAACTATGGCTACACCTTC. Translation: CASTHRTGNYGYTF.

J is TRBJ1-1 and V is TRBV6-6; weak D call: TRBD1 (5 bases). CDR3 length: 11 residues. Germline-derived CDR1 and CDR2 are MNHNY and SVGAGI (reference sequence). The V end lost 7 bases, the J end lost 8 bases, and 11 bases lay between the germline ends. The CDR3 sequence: CASTGHGEAFF. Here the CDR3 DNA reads TGTGCCAGCACCGGACACGGAGAAGCTTTCTTT.

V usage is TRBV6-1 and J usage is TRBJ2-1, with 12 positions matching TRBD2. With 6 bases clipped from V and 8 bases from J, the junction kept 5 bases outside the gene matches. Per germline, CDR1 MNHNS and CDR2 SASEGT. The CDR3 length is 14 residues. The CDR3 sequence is CASSGLAGSYEQFF. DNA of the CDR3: TGTGCCAGCAGCGGACTAGCGGGGAGTTATGAGCAGTTCTTC.

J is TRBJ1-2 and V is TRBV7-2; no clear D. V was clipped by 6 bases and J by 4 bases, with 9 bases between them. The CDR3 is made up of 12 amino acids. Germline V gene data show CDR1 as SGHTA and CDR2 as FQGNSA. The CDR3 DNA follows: TGTGCCAGCAGTCAGACTGGCTATGGCTACACCTTC. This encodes CASSQTGYGYTF.

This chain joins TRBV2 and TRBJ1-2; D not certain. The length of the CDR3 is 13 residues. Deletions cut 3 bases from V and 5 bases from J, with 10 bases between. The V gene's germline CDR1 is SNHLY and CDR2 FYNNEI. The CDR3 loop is CASSEVIGYGYTF. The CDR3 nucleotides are TGTGCCAGCAGTGAGGTTATCGGGTATGGCTACACCTTC.

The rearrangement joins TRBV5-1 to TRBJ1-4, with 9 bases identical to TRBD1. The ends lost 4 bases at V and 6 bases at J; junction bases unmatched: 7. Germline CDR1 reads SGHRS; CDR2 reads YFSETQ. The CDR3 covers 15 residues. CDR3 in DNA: TGCGCCAGCAGCGCGAGACAGGGGGGAGATGAAAAACTGTTTTTT. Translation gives CASSARQGGDEKLFF.

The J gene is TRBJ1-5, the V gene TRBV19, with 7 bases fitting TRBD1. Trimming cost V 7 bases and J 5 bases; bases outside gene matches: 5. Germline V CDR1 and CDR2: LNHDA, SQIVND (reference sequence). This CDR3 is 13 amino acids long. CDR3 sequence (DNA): TGTGCCAGTACCTTTCAGGGGGATCAGCCCCAGCATTTT. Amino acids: CASTFQGDQPQHF.

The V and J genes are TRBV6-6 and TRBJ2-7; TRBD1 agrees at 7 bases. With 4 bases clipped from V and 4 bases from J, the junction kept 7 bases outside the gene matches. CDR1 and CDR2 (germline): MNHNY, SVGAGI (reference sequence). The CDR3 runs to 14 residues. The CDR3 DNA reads TGTGCCAGCAGTTTCACAGGGGCACCGTACGAGCAGTACTTC. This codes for CASSFTGAPYEQYF.

CDR3 in DNA: TGTGCCTGGAGTCCCCAAAGCAGGGGCTATGGCTACACCTTC. This codes for CAWSPQSRGYGYTF. The gene calls are TRBV30 and TRBJ1-2; maybe TRBD1 (6 bases). The V gene lost 2 bases and the J gene lost 4 bases, with 14 bases spanning the gap. This CDR3 region has 14 residues. Germline V CDR1 and CDR2: GTSNPN, SVGIG (reference sequence).

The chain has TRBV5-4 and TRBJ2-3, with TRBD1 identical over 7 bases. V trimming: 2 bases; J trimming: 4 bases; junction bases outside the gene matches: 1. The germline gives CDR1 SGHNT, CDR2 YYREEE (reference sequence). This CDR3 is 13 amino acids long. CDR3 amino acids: CASSLGGADTQYF. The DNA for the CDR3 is TGTGCCAGCAGCTTAGGGGGCGCAGATACGCAGTATTTT. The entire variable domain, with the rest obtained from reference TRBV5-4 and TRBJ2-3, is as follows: ETGVTQSPTHLIKTRGQQVTLRCSSQSGHNTVSWYQQALGQGPQFIFQYYREEENGRGNFPPRFSGLQFPNYSSELNVNALELDDSALYLCASSLGGADTQYFGPGTRLTVL.

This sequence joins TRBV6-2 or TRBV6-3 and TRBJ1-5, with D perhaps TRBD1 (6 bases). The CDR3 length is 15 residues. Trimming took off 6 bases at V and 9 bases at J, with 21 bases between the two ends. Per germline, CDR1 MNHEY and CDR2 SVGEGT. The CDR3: CASSPLGQPAAPQHF. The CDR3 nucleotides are TGTGCCAGCAGCCCACTCGGACAGCCAGCTGCGCCCCAGCATTTT.

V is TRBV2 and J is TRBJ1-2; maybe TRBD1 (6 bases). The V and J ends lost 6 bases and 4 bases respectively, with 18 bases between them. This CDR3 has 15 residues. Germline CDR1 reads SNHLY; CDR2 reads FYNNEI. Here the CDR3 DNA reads TGTGCCAGCAGAAACAGGGTGATAACTTTCTATGGCTACACCTTC. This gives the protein CASRNRVITFYGYTF.

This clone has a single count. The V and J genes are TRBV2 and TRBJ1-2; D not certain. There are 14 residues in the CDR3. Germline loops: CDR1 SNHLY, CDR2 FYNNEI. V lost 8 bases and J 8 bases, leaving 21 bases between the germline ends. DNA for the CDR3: TGTGCCAGCCCTTGGGCAGGTGGGCCGGGGGGCTACACCTTC. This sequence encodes CASPWAGGPGGYTF. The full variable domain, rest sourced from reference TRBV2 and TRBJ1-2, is EPEVTQTPSHQVTQMGQEVILRCVPISNHLYFYWYRQILGQKVEFLVSFYNNEISEKSEIFDDQFSVERPDGSNFTLKIRSTKLEDSAMYFCASPWAGGPGGYTFGSGTRLTVV.

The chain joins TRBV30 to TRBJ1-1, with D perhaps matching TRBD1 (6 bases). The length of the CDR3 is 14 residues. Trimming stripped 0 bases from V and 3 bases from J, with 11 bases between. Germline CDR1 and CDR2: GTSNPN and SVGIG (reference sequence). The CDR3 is CAWSVRNRDTEAFF. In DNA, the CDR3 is TGTGCCTGGAGTGTACGTAACAGGGACACTGAAGCTTTCTTT.

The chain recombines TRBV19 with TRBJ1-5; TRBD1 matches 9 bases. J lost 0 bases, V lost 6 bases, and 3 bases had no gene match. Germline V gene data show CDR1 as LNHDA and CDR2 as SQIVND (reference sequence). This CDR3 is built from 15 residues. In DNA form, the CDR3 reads TGTGCCAGTAGAGACAGGGGGTATAGCAATCAGCCCCAGCATTTT. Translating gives CASRDRGYSNQPQHF.

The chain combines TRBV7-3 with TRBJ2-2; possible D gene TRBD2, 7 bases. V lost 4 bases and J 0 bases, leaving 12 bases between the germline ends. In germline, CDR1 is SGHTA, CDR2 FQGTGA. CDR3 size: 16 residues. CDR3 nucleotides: TGTGCCAGCAGCTCCGGGGGGCAGGCGAACACCGGGGAGCTGTTTTTT. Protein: CASSSGGQANTGELFF.

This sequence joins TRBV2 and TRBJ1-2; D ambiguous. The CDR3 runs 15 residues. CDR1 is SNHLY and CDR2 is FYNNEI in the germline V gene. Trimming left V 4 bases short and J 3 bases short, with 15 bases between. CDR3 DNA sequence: TGTGCCAGCAGTGTATGGAGGGAACCCTACTATGGCTACACCTTC. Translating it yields CASSVWREPYYGYTF.

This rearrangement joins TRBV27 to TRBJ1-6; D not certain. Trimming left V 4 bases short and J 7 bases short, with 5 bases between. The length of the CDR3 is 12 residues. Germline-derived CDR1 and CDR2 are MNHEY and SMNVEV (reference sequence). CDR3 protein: CASSYMNSPLHF. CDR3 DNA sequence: TGTGCCAGCAGTTATATGAATTCACCCCTCCACTTT.

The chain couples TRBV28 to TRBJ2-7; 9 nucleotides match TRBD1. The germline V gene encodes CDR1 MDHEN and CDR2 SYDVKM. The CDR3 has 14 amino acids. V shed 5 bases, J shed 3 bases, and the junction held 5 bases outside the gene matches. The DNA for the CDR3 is TGTGCCAGCAGTCCTCAGACAGGGGGCTACGAGCAGTACTTC. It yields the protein CASSPQTGGYEQYF.

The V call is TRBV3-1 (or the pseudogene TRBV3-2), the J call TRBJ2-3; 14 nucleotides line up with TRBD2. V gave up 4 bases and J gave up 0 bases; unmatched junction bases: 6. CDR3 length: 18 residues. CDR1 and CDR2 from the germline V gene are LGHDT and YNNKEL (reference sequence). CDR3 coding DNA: TGTGCCAGCAGCCGCCGACTAGCGGGGGGGGCTAGCACAGATACGCAGTATTTT. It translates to CASSRRLAGGASTDTQYF.

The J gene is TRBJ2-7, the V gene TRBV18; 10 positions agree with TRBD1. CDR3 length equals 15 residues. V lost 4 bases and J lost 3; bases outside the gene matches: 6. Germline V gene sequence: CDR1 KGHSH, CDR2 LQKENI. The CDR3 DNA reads TGTGCCAGCTCACAGGGACAGGGGAATGTCTACGAGCAGTACTTC. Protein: CASSQGQGNVYEQYF.

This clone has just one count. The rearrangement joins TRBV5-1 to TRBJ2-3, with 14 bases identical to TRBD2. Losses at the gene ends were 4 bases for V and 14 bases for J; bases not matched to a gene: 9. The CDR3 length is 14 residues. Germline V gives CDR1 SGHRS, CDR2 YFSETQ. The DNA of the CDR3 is TGCGCCAGCAGCCCCGGGACTAGCGGGGGTTTATTGTATTTT. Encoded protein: CASSPGTSGGLLYF.

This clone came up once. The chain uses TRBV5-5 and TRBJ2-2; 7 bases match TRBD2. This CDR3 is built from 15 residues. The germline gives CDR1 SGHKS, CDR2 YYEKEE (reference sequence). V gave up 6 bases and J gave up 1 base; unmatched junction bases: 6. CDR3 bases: TGTGCCAGCACGGGCGGGGGTCTGAACACCGGGGAGCTGTTTTTT. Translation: CASTGGGLNTGELFF.

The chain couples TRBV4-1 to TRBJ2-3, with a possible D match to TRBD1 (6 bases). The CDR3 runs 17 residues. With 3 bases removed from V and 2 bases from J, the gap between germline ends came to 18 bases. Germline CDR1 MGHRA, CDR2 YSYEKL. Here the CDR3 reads CASSHFGTRKITDTQYF. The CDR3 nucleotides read TGCGCCAGCAGCCACTTCGGGACAAGGAAGATCACAGATACGCAGTATTTT.